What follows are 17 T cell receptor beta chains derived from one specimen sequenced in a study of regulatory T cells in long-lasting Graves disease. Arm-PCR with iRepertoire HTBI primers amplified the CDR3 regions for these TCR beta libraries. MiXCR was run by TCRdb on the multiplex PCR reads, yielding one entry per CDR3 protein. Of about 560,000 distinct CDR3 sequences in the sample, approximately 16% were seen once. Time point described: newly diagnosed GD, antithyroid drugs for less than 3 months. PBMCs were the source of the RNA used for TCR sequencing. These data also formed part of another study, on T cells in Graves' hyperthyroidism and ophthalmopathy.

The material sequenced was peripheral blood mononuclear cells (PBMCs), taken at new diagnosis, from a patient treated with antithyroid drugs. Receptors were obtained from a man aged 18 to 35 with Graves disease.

In DNA, the CDR3 is TGTGCCAGCAGCTTGGCCGTTCGTACCTATGGCTACACCTTC. Translating gives CASSLAVRTYGYTF. The chain employs TRBV5-6 and TRBJ1-2; no reliable D call. The CDR3 is made up of 14 amino acids. Germline V gene sequence: CDR1 SGHDT, CDR2 YYEEEE. Trimming removed 0 bases from V and 4 bases from J, with 10 bases in between.

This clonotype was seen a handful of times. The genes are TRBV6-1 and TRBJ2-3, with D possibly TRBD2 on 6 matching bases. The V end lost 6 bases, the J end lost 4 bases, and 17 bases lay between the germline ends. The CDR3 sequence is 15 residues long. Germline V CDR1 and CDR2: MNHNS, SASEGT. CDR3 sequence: CASSHGLAVSDTQYF. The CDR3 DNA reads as TGTGCCAGCAGCCATGGTTTAGCGGTCTCAGATACGCAGTATTTT.

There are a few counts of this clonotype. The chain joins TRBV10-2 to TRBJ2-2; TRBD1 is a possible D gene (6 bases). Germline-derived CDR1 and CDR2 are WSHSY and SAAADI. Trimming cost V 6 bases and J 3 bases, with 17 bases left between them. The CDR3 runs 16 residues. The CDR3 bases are TGCGCCAGCAGCGCCCATCCCGGGACATACACCGGGGAGCTGTTTTTT. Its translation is CASSAHPGTYTGELFF.

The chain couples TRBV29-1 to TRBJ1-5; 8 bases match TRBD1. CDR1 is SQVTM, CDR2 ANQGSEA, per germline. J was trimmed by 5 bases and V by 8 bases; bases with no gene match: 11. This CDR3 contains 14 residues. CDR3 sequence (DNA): TGCAGCCCTCGCCCGGGACAGGTATATCAGCCCCAGCATTTT. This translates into CSPRPGQVYQPQHF.

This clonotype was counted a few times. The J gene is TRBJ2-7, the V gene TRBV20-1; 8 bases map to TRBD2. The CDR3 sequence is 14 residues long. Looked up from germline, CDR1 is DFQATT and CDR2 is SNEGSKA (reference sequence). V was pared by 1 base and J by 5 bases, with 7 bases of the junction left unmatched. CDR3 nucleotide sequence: TGCAGTGCTAGAGGTGTGGCGGGAGGCGACGAGCAGTACTTC. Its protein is CSARGVAGGDEQYF.

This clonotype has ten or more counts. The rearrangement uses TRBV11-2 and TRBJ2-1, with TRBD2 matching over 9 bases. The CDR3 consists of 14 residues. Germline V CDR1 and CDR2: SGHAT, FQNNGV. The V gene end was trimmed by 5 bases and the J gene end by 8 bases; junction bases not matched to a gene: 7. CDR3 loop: CASSTIAGAHEQFF. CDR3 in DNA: TGTGCCAGCAGCACCATAGCGGGAGCCCATGAGCAGTTCTTC.

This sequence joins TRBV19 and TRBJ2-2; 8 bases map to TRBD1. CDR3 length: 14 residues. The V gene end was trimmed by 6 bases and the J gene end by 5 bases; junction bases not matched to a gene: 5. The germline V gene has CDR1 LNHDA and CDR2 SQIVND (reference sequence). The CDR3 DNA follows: TGTGCCAGTAGCCAGACAGGGGCAACCGGGGAGCTGTTTTTT. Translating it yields CASSQTGATGELFF.

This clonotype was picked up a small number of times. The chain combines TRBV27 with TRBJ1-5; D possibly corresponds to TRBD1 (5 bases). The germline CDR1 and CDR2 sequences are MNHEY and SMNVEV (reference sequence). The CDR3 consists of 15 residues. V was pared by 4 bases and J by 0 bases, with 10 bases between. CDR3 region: CASSSGGNSNQPQHF. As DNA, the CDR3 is TGTGCCAGCAGTTCGGGGGGGAATAGCAATCAGCCCCAGCATTTT.

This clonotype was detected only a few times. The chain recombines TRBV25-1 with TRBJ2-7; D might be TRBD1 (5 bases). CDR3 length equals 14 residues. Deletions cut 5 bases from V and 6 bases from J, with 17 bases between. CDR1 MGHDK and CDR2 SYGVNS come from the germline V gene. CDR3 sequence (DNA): TGTGCCAGCAGTTGGGGCGGACGAATGGGCGAGCAGTACTTC. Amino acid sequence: CASSWGGRMGEQYF.

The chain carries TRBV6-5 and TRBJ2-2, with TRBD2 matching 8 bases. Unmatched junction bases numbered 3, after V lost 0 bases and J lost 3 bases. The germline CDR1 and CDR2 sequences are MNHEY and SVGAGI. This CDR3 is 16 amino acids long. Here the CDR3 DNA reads TGTGCCAGCAGTTACTCCGGCGGGAGGCACACCGGGGAGCTGTTTTTT. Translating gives CASSYSGGRHTGELFF.

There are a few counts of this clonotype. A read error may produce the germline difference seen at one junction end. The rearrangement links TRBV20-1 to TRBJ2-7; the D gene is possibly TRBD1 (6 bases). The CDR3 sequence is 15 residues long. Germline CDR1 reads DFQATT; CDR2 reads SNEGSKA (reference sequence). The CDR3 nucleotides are TGCAGTGCCAGAGATGGCAGGGGTGCTACCTACGAGCAGTACTTC. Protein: CSARDGRGATYEQYF.

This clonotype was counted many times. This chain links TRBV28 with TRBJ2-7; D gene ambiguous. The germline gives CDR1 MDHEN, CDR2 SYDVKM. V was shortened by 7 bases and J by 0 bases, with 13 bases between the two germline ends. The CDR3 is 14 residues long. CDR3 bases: TGTGCCAGCACCGGAAGGGTAACCTCCTACGAGCAGTACTTC. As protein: CASTGRVTSYEQYF. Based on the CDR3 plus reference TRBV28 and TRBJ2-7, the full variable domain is DVKVTQSSRYLVKRTGEKVFLECVQDMDHENMFWYRQDPGLGLRLIYFSYDVKMKEKGDIPEGYSVSREKKERFSLILESASTNQTSMYLCASTGRVTSYEQYFGPGTRLTVT.

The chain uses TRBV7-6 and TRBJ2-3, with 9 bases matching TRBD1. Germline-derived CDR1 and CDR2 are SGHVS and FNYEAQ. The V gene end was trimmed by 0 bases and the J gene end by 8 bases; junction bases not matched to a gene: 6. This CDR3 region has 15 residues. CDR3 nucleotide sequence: TGTGCCAGCAGCTTAGCGACAGGGGGTCAAGGTACGCAGTATTTT. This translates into CASSLATGGQGTQYF.

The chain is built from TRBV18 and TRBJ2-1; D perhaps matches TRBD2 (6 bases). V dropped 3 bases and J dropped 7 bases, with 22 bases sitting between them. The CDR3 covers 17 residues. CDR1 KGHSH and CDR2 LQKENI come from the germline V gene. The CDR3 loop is CASSPQNGGQRLNEQFF. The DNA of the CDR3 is TGTGCCAGCTCACCTCAAAACGGGGGTCAACGATTGAATGAGCAGTTCTTC.

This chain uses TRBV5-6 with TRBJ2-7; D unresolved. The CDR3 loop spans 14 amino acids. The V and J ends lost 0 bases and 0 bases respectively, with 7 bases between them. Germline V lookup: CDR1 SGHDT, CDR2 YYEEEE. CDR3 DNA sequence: TGTGCCAGCAGCTTGGGGCGGCCCTCCTACGAGCAGTACTTC. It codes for CASSLGRPSYEQYF. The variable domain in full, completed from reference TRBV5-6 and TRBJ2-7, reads DAGVTQSPTHLIKTRGQQVTLRCSPKSGHDTVSWYQQALGQGPQFIFQYYEEEERQRGNFPDRFSGHQFPNYSSELNVNALLLGDSALYLCASSLGRPSYEQYFGPGTRLTVT.

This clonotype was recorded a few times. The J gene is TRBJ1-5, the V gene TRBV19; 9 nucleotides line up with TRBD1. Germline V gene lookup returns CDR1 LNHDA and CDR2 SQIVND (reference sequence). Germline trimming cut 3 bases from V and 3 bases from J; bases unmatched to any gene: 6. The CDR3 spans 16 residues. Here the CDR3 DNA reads TGTGCCAGTAGTATCCCGACAGGGGGACTCAATCAGCCCCAGCATTTT. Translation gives CASSIPTGGLNQPQHF.

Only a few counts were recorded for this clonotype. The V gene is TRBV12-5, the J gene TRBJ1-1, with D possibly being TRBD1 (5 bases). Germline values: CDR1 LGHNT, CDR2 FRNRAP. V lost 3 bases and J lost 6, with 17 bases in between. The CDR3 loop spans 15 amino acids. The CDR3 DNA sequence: TGTGCTAGTGGTTTAGGCTCCAAAGGGGTCCCTGAAGCTTTCTTT. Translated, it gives CASGLGSKGVPEAFF.